Following are 19 T cell receptor beta chains from one sample sequenced in a study of blood T cell repertoires in COVID-19 (TCRdb year 2020). The library came from the immunoSEQ multiplex PCR assay. Drawn from immuneACCESS, this table holds only the in-frame rearrangements with V and J called that TCRdb kept. Clones are partly lost; checked studies trace under half to an unresolved V gene and leave the rest unexplained. This sample comprises some 120,000 clones, more than 70% of them detected only once. Together, the top ten hold around 5.6% of the sample. Sequenced input: peripheral blood. The source of these receptors is a man older than 75 with active or convalescent COVID-19.

In DNA, the CDR3 is TGTGCCAGTAGTATCAGGTTTAACTATGGCTACACCTTC. This translates into CASSIRFNYGYTF. The gene calls are TRBV19 and TRBJ1-2; D unclear. V dropped 3 bases and J dropped 1 base, with 6 bases sitting between them. The CDR3 totals 13 residues. Germline V gene lookup returns CDR1 LNHDA and CDR2 SQIVND (reference sequence).

Only a few counts were recorded for this clone. The J gene is TRBJ1-2, the V gene TRBV10-3, with D possibly being TRBD1 (5 bases). The V end was cut by 2 bases, the J end by 0 bases, with 10 bases between. Germline V gene sequence: CDR1 ENHRY, CDR2 SYGVKD. The CDR3 totals 15 residues. CDR3 sequence reads: CAISEGGGANYGYTF. CDR3 in DNA: TGTGCCATCAGTGAGGGGGGGGGAGCTAACTATGGCTACACCTTC.

The CDR3 region is CSVNRGNTEAFF. In DNA, the CDR3 is TGCAGCGTTAACAGGGGGAACACTGAAGCTTTCTTT. The chain combines TRBV29-1 with TRBJ1-1; 7 positions match TRBD1. There are 12 residues in the CDR3. Germline V lookup: CDR1 SQVTM, CDR2 ANQGSEA. With 5 bases clipped from V and 1 base from J, the junction kept 1 base outside the gene matches.

The chain couples TRBV13 to TRBJ2-5, with 7 bases identical to TRBD2. CDR1 is PRHDT and CDR2 is FYEKMQ in the germline V gene (reference sequence). Germline trimming cut 7 bases from V and 3 bases from J; bases unmatched to any gene: 11. The CDR3 length is 15 residues. This CDR3 reads CASTPTGGGKETQYF. The CDR3 nucleotides read TGTGCCAGCACTCCGACTGGGGGGGGAAAAGAGACCCAGTACTTC. Together with reference TRBV13 and TRBJ2-5, the CDR3 gives the full variable domain: AAGVIQSPRHLIKEKRETATLKCYPIPRHDTVYWYQQGPGQDPQFLISFYEKMQSDKGSIPDRFSAQQFSDYHSELNMSSLELGDSALYFCASTPTGGGKETQYFGPGTRLLVL.

The chain links TRBV25-1 to TRBJ1-1; 8 nucleotides align to TRBD1. V lost 6 bases, J lost 5 bases, and 2 bases stayed unmatched. The CDR3 loop spans 12 amino acids. The germline CDR1 and CDR2 sequences are MGHDK and SYGVNS. The chain's CDR3 is CASSRGLTEAFF. DNA of the CDR3: TGTGCCAGCAGCAGGGGGCTAACTGAAGCTTTCTTT. The whole variable domain, filled in from reference TRBV25-1 and TRBJ1-1, reads EADIYQTPRYLVIGTGKKITLECSQTMGHDKMYWYQQDPGMELHLIHYSYGVNSTEKGDLSSESTVSRIRTEHFPLTLESARPSHTSQYLCASSRGLTEAFFGQGTRLTVV.

The J gene is TRBJ2-3, the V gene TRBV5-1, with 7 bases matching TRBD1. The V gene's germline CDR1 is SGHRS and CDR2 YFSETQ. Trimming at V came to 4 bases and at J to 0 bases, leaving 5 bases not matched to a gene. This CDR3 spans 15 amino acids. CDR3: CASSPTGVSTDTQYF. CDR3 bases: TGCGCCAGCAGCCCTACAGGGGTTAGCACAGATACGCAGTATTTT.

The chain recombines TRBV6-5 with TRBJ1-2, with 7 bases identical to TRBD1. The CDR3 consists of 14 residues. Germline CDR1 is MNHEY and CDR2 is SVGAGI. V gave up 7 bases and J gave up 7 bases; unmatched junction bases: 12. Here the CDR3 reads CASTPDRSTGGYTF. The CDR3 DNA is TGTGCCAGCACTCCGGACAGGTCGACGGGTGGCTACACCTTC.

The chain couples TRBV6-4 to TRBJ2-6; TRBD1 agrees at 10 bases. Germline V lookup: CDR1 MRHNA, CDR2 SNTAGT. After removal of 6 bases from V and 3 bases from J, the junction contained 8 bases not matched to a gene. The length of the CDR3 is 17 residues. The CDR3 spells CASSPGTGAIGANVLTF. Written as DNA, the CDR3 is TGTGCCAGCAGCCCCGGGACAGGGGCTATTGGGGCCAACGTCCTGACTTTC.

Written as DNA, the CDR3 is TGTGCCAGCTCACGGAGAGGTACCGGGGAGCTGTTTTTT. It codes for CASSRRGTGELFF. The chain joins TRBV18 to TRBJ2-2; D gene unclear. Trimming shortened V by 4 bases and J by 5 bases, and 8 bases separated the two germline ends. Germline V gene data show CDR1 as KGHSH and CDR2 as LQKENI. This CDR3 contains 13 residues. Looking up the rest from reference TRBV18 and TRBJ2-2 gives the full variable domain: NAGVMQNPRHLVRRRGQEARLRCSPMKGHSHVYWYRQLPEEGLKFMVYLQKENIIDESGMPKERFSAEFPKEGPSILRIQQVVRGDSAAYFCASSRRGTGELFFGEGSRLTVL.

The J gene is TRBJ2-4, the V gene TRBV4-1; D remains unclear. This CDR3 has 17 residues. Germline V gene data show CDR1 as MGHRA and CDR2 as YSYEKL. The germline V and J ends were trimmed by 0 bases and 5 bases, with 17 bases remaining between them. The CDR3 region is CASSQEPRPLTQNIQYF. The CDR3 DNA reads as TGCGCCAGCAGCCAAGAGCCCAGGCCCCTGACCCAAAACATTCAGTACTTC.

The CDR3 DNA reads as TGTGCCAGCGGAGGCAACTATGGCTACACCTTC. This codes for CASGGNYGYTF. The chain links TRBV28 to TRBJ1-2; D ambiguous. This CDR3 contains 11 residues. Trimming took off 8 bases at V and 2 bases at J, with 6 bases between the two ends. Germline values: CDR1 MDHEN, CDR2 SYDVKM.

The rearrangement uses TRBV29-1 and TRBJ2-7; 13 bases align to TRBD2. Looked up from germline, CDR1 is SQVTM and CDR2 is ANQGSEA. Trimming removed 7 bases from V and 2 bases from J; junction bases left unmatched: 2. The CDR3 has 13 residues. The CDR3: CSATSGGAYEQYF. The CDR3 coding sequence is TGCAGCGCCACTAGCGGGGGGGCCTACGAGCAGTACTTC.

The rearrangement uses TRBV11-1 and TRBJ1-6; 10 bases map to TRBD1. The CDR3 is 14 residues long. V lost 4 bases, J lost 13 bases, and 7 bases stayed unmatched. Germline V gives CDR1 SGHAT, CDR2 FQDESV (reference sequence). Written as DNA, the CDR3 is TGTGCCAGCAGCTCGGGACAGGGGAGTGTGCCCCTCCACTTT. Translating gives CASSSGQGSVPLHF. Drawing the rest from reference TRBV11-1 and TRBJ1-6, the complete variable domain is EAEVAQSPRYKITEKSQAVAFWCDPISGHATLYWYRQILGQGPELLVQFQDESVVDDSQLPKDRFSAERLKGVDSTLKIQPAELGDSAMYLCASSSGQGSVPLHFGNGTRLTVT.

The chain recombines TRBV19 with TRBJ1-5; 7 nucleotides agree with TRBD1. Trimming at V came to 4 bases and at J to 6 bases, leaving 6 bases not matched to a gene. The germline V gene has CDR1 LNHDA and CDR2 SQIVND (reference sequence). The CDR3 extends over 14 amino acids. This chain's CDR3 is CASSTTGAGQPQHF. The CDR3 DNA sequence: TGTGCCAGTAGTACCACAGGGGCAGGTCAGCCCCAGCATTTT. Full variable domain (rest looked up from reference TRBV19 and TRBJ1-5): DGGITQSPKYLFRKEGQNVTLSCEQNLNHDAMYWYRQDPGQGLRLIYYSQIVNDFQKGDIAEGYSVSREKKESFPLTVTSAQKNPTAFYLCASSTTGAGQPQHFGDGTRLSIL.

The rearrangement links TRBV18 to TRBJ2-1; 11 nucleotides align to TRBD2. From germline, CDR1 is KGHSH and CDR2 LQKENI. The CDR3 is made up of 16 amino acids. After removal of 5 bases from V and 8 bases from J, the junction contained 11 bases not matched to a gene. The CDR3 DNA is TGTGCCAGCTCATTTCTAGCGGGGGGCAAAGGCGATGAGCAGTTCTTC. This translates into CASSFLAGGKGDEQFF.

V usage is TRBV2 and J usage is TRBJ1-1; perhaps TRBD1 as D (6 bases). The CDR3 sequence is 13 residues long. Germline V CDR1 and CDR2: SNHLY, FYNNEI. V was shortened by 8 bases and J by 1 base, with 11 bases between the two germline ends. The CDR3 loop is CASGRDTNTEAFF. For the CDR3, the DNA is TGTGCCAGCGGAAGGGACACGAACACTGAAGCTTTCTTT.

This chain uses TRBV6-2 or TRBV6-3 with TRBJ1-6; weak D call: TRBD1 (5 bases). The length of the CDR3 is 15 residues. In germline, CDR1 is MNHEY, CDR2 SVGEGT. Trimming removed 4 bases at V and 8 bases at J, with 15 bases between. CDR3 protein: CASSLGKTAYSPLHF. CDR3 sequence (DNA): TGTGCCAGCAGTTTAGGAAAGACAGCCTATTCACCCCTCCACTTT.

J is TRBJ2-2 and V is TRBV9; D is ambiguous. Germline V gene sequence: CDR1 SGDLS, CDR2 YYNGEE. The V end lost 3 bases, the J end lost 6 bases, and 12 bases lay between the germline ends. This CDR3 has 14 residues. The CDR3 bases are TGTGCCAGCAGCGACCCTAATGTCCCCGGGGAGCTGTTTTTT. Its translation: CASSDPNVPGELFF.

This sequence joins TRBV4-2 and TRBJ2-1, with 8 bases that match TRBD2. CDR1 and CDR2 from the germline V gene are LGHNA and YNFKEQ. Trimming removed 4 bases from V and 8 bases from J; junction bases left unmatched: 13. This CDR3 has 16 amino acids. The CDR3 here is CASSPDPTSGFYEQFF. The CDR3 coding sequence is TGTGCCAGCAGCCCCGACCCAACTAGCGGATTCTATGAGCAGTTCTTC.